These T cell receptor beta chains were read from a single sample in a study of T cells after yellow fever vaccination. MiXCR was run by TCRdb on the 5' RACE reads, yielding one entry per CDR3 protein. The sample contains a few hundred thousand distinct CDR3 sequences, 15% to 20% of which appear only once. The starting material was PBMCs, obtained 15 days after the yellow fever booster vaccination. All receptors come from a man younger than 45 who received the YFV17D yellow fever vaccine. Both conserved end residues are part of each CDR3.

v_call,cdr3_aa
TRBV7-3,CASSLTAGGKEQYF
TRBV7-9,CASSLRQGDTEAFF
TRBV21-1,CASSKGAEIAKNIQYF
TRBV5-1,CASSQYTSGRADSYNEQFF
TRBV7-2,CASSFLGSHKGDTQYF
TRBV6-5,CASSYSTEHYGYTF
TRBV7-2,CASSRSTGSSYEQYF
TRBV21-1,CASSNRYNEQFF
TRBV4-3,CASSRGIGGYEQYF
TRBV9,CASSVKDSGNTIYF
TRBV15,CATSRELAGADTQYF
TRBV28,CASSYGGLAGWDEQFF
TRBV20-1,CCAHIPGLAVSSYNEQFF
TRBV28,CASTLQVFNQPQHF
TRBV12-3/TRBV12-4,CASSLLQVRSGELFF
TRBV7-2,CASSLWAGGGIQYF
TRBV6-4,CASSDPSFGGESNEQFF
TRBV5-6,CASSLGSSGSGRPEQFF
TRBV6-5,CASSRDPYEQYF
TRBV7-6,CASSLSQGRYNEQFF
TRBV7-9,CASSWEGLAGTQFF
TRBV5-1,CASSLGDRGEQYF
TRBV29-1,CSVALSHGGNEQFF
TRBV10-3,CAITRAGDDNEQFF
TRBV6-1,CASSEGTLQETQYF
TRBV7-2,CASSLGPDSYEQYF
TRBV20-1,CSASSAQKPNYGYTF
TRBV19,CASQTAFTDTQYF
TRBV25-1,CASSGQGIYGYTF
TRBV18,CASSGGTGYFEQYF
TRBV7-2,CASSDLRGVSYNEQFF
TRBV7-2,CASTPAAETQYF
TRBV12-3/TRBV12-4,CASSASSGRTETQYF
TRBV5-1,CASSLPTGNTEAFF
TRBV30,CAWSVRREEEQYF
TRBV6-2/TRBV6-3,CASNQPWDYANEQFF
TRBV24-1,CATSVGSGGEQYF
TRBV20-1,CSARDPGRSSYEQYF
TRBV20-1,CSARGGASYEQYF
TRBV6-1,CASSESDRYEQYF
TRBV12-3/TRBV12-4,CASSLRGGDEQFF
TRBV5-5,CASSGEPSGYEEDTQYF
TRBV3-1,CASSQPGANTEAFF
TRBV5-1,CASSLLSGGFFNEQYF
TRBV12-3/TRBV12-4,CASSPVAGDPTDTQYF
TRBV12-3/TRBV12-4,CASTEEMSSYEQYF
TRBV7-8,CASSSGGVYEQYF
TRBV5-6,CASSDQTLISDTQYF
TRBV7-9,CASSVDGGPADTQYF
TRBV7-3,CASSPLSEGTQYF
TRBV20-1,CSAKRFADSYNEQFF